Following are 15 T cell receptor beta chains from one sample sequenced in a study of preoperative IRX-2 immunotherapy in early breast cancer. TCRdb's copy holds only in-frame clones and misses some; the assay was immunoSEQ multiplex PCR. The sample has approximately 96,000 clones, roughly 88% seen once; the top ten hold about 2%. As to treatment: preoperative locoregional IRX-2 cytokine immunotherapy. The material sequenced was tumor tissue, taken after IRX-2 immunotherapy. These receptors all come from a human donor with breast cancer.

V usage is TRBV6-4 and J usage is TRBJ1-1; 10 bases agree with TRBD1. V shed 6 bases and J 10 bases; nucleotides not matched to a gene: 5. Per the germline V gene, CDR1 is MRHNA and CDR2 is SNTAGT. The CDR3 totals 12 residues. In DNA, the CDR3 is TGTGCCAGCAGGGCCGACAGGGGGCTAGCTTTCTTT. This sequence encodes CASRADRGLAFF.

The rearrangement uses TRBV15 and TRBJ1-4, with D uncertain. Trimming left V 3 bases short and J 2 bases short, with 13 bases between. Germline V gives CDR1 LNHNV, CDR2 YYDKDF (reference sequence). This CDR3 contains 16 residues. CDR3: CATSRAGDPTNEKLFF. CDR3 nucleotide sequence: TGTGCCACCAGCAGGGCAGGAGACCCTACTAATGAAAAACTGTTTTTT.

This sequence joins TRBV19 and TRBJ1-4; D possibly corresponds to TRBD1 (5 bases). Germline lookup yields CDR1 LNHDA and CDR2 SQIVND (reference sequence). V was clipped by 4 bases and J by 8 bases, with 17 bases between them. The CDR3 sequence is 15 residues long. The CDR3 loop reads CASSTGYGLSEKLFF. DNA of the CDR3: TGTGCCAGTAGTACAGGGTATGGGCTTAGCGAAAAACTGTTTTTT.

The chain recombines TRBV28 with TRBJ2-5; TRBD1 aligns across 7 bases. The CDR3 is made up of 14 amino acids. J gave up 3 bases and V 5 bases, and 6 bases lay outside the gene matches. Per germline, CDR1 MDHEN and CDR2 SYDVKM. The CDR3 loop reads CASSHRDRKETQYF. The CDR3 nucleotides read TGTGCCAGCAGTCACCGGGACAGAAAAGAGACCCAGTACTTC.

The rearrangement links TRBV23-1 to TRBJ2-2, with D unresolved. TRBV23-1 has ORF status, its function being uncertain. The CDR3 spans 13 residues. The V and J ends lost 2 bases and 6 bases respectively, with 7 bases between them. This chain's CDR3 is CASSQPPPGELFF. The CDR3 DNA reads as TGCGCCAGCAGTCAACCCCCTCCCGGGGAGCTGTTTTTT.

In this sample, this clone turned up once. The rearrangement joins TRBV6-8 to TRBJ1-2; D is perhaps TRBD1 (6 bases). The CDR3 has 17 residues. Per the germline V gene, CDR1 is MNHGY and CDR2 is SAAAGT. Trimming removed 10 bases from V and 0 bases from J, with 24 bases in between. The DNA of the CDR3 is TGTGCCATCAGGGGAGCCAGAGGGGACGCCTCTAACTATGGCTACACCTTC. This translates into CAIRGARGDASNYGYTF.

The chain links TRBV6-8 to TRBJ1-2, with 9 bases aligning to TRBD1. The V gene end was trimmed by 6 bases and the J gene end by 2 bases; junction bases not matched to a gene: 7. Germline V gene sequence: CDR1 MNHGY, CDR2 SAAAGT. CDR3 length: 15 amino acids. As DNA, the CDR3 is TGTGCCAGCAGATTCCTCGGGACAGGGAACTATGGCTACACCTTC. This gives the protein CASRFLGTGNYGYTF.

This chain links TRBV23-1 with TRBJ1-5; the D is unclear. TRBV23-1 falls under the ORF class, with uncertain function. The CDR3 spans 15 residues. V was shortened by 6 bases and J by 1 base, with 13 bases between the two germline ends. This CDR3 is CASSLSGVSNQPQHF. The DNA for the CDR3 is TGCGCCAGCAGCTTATCTGGGGTAAGCAATCAGCCCCAGCATTTT.

This chain connects TRBV6-8 to TRBJ2-7; a possible D gene is TRBD2 (7 bases). CDR3 length equals 14 residues. V was cut by 10 bases and J by 6 bases, with 22 bases left in between. The V gene's germline CDR1 is MNHGY and CDR2 SAAAGT. The CDR3 region is CATQDGGPRGEQYF. DNA of the CDR3: TGTGCCACCCAGGACGGGGGGCCAAGAGGCGAGCAGTACTTC.

The chain employs TRBV11-3 and TRBJ1-5, with 11 nucleotides matching TRBD1. This CDR3 region has 19 residues. J gave up 2 bases and V 3 bases, and 12 bases lay outside the gene matches. The germline V gene has CDR1 SGHNT and CDR2 YENEEA. CDR3 sequence: CASSLGSGQGAMGNQPQHF. Written as DNA, the CDR3 is TGTGCCAGCAGCTTGGGAAGTGGACAGGGGGCTATGGGCAATCAGCCCCAGCATTTT. The full variable domain, completed using reference TRBV11-3 and TRBJ1-5, is EAGVVQSPRYKIIEKKQPVAFWCNPISGHNTLYWYLQNLGQGPELLIRYENEEAVDDSQLPKDRFSAERLKGVDSTLKIQPAELGDSAVYLCASSLGSGQGAMGNQPQHFGDGTRLSIL.

This clone was observed a few times. The V and J genes are TRBV19 and TRBJ2-1; 7 bases are a match to TRBD1. The CDR3 runs 15 residues. V gave up 6 bases and J gave up 4 bases; unmatched junction bases: 9. Germline CDR1 is LNHDA and CDR2 is SQIVND (reference sequence). DNA for the CDR3: TGTGCCAGTAGCAGCCCATCGACAGGGTACAATGAGCAGTTCTTC. The encoded protein is CASSSPSTGYNEQFF. Filled out from reference TRBV19 and TRBJ2-1, the complete variable domain reads DGGITQSPKYLFRKEGQNVTLSCEQNLNHDAMYWYRQDPGQGLRLIYYSQIVNDFQKGDIAEGYSVSREKKESFPLTVTSAQKNPTAFYLCASSSPSTGYNEQFFGPGTRLTVL.

This clone appeared a single time. This chain links TRBV7-6 with TRBJ2-5; unclear D gene. The CDR3 spans 17 residues. Germline assignment: CDR1 SGHVS and CDR2 FNYEAQ. V lost 3 bases and J 4 bases, leaving 21 bases between the germline ends. The CDR3 loop reads CASSLYGRFASRETQYF. DNA of the CDR3: TGTGCCAGCAGCTTGTATGGCCGATTCGCGTCCCGAGAGACCCAGTACTTC.

The chain is built from TRBV6-8 and TRBJ1-2; D unresolved. The CDR3 is 12 amino acids. V was pared by 7 bases and J by 2 bases, with 8 bases between. CDR1 is MNHGY, CDR2 SAAAGT, per germline. The CDR3 DNA reads TGTGCCAGCATACCTCTCAACTATGGCTACACCTTC. Protein product: CASIPLNYGYTF.

This clone was seen a single time. This chain uses TRBV19 with TRBJ1-4, with a weak D call TRBD1 (5 bases). Germline-derived CDR1 and CDR2 are LNHDA and SQIVND (reference sequence). Trimming took off 5 bases at V and 0 bases at J, with 16 bases between the two ends. The CDR3 totals 17 residues. The CDR3 reads CASSPLGRGATNEKLFF. Here the CDR3 DNA reads TGTGCCAGTAGTCCCCTGGGGAGAGGGGCAACTAATGAAAAACTGTTTTTT.

The V and J genes are TRBV7-6 and TRBJ1-1; D gene ambiguous. In germline, CDR1 is SGHVS, CDR2 FNYEAQ. V lost 1 base and J lost 6, with 15 bases in between. There are 15 residues in the CDR3. For the CDR3, the DNA is TGTGCCAGCAGCTTAGAACTAGCCCTGGGCCCTGAAGCTTTCTTT. As protein: CASSLELALGPEAFF. The full variable domain, completed using reference TRBV7-6 and TRBJ1-1, is GAGVSQSPRYKVTKRGQDVALRCDPISGHVSLYWYRQALGQGPEFLTYFNYEAQQDKSGLPNDRFSAERPEGSISTLTIQRTEQRDSAMYRCASSLELALGPEAFFGQGTRLTVV.